This is a list of T cell receptor beta chains from one sample in a study of T cells after yellow fever vaccination. One entry per CDR3 protein results from TCRdb running MiXCR on the 5' RACE reads. The table has a few hundred thousand distinct CDR3 sequences, about 3.9% seen once. The specimen was PBMCs, collected 15 days after the yellow fever booster vaccination. The receptors derive from a man aged 18 to 29 who received the YFV17D yellow fever vaccine. CDR3s leave out the opening cysteine and the closing phenylalanine or tryptophan.

cdr3_aa	v_call	j_call
SARYWEPGRGSLH	TRBV20-1	TRBJ1-6
ASSGRDRGNQETQY	TRBV7-9	TRBJ2-5
ASRVGSTEAF	TRBV5-4	TRBJ1-1
ASSLGTGANVLT	TRBV7-2	TRBJ2-6
ASSIRRTGGTGELF	TRBV19	TRBJ2-2
ASSHDRGRPYEQY	TRBV12-3/TRBV12-4	TRBJ2-7
ASSLIPSGGSYNEQF	TRBV7-2	TRBJ2-1
ASTRSVADTQY	TRBV2	TRBJ2-3
AISESGGERDTQY	TRBV10-3	TRBJ2-3
ASSRETGVNEQY	TRBV12-3/TRBV12-4	TRBJ2-7
ASSADMNYGYT	TRBV11-2	TRBJ1-2
ASSATMSYNEQF	TRBV11-2	TRBJ2-1
ASSLGTSGERDTQY	TRBV4-3	TRBJ2-3
SAIGLAEQF	TRBV29-1	TRBJ2-1
ASSSRGRNTYEQY	TRBV3-1	TRBJ2-7
SASRAGIMNTEAF	TRBV20-1	TRBJ1-1
ASRNRGLYPSGYEQY	TRBV6-2/TRBV6-3	TRBJ2-7
AINGGANYNEQF	TRBV7-9	TRBJ2-1
ASSLFPRGNYNEQF	TRBV5-1	TRBJ2-1
SGTTGRANSPLH	TRBV20-1	TRBJ1-6
ASSSPLGTEAF	TRBV6-5	TRBJ1-1
ASTPSWGGTEAF	TRBV6-4	TRBJ1-1
ASSSTSGGSEQF	TRBV7-6	TRBJ2-1
ASSVGPNYGYT	TRBV9	TRBJ1-2
ASSLPQGETQY	TRBV5-1	TRBJ2-5
ASSLGQGGDTQY	TRBV5-1	TRBJ2-3
SARDAAGAYNEQF	TRBV20-1	TRBJ2-1
ASSLGASGPPSGY	TRBV5-6	TRBJ2-5
ASSPLLVTDLTGELF	TRBV4-1	TRBJ2-2
AISEVLRWDTLDPMNTEAF	TRBV10-3	TRBJ1-1
ASEVRGTGGTEAF	TRBV19	TRBJ1-1
SARGLAGDYNEQF	TRBV20-1	TRBJ2-1
ASSPASTSGGETQY	TRBV4-2	TRBJ2-5
SAKWGFSGNTIY	TRBV20-1	TRBJ1-3
ASSPRLELTGELF	TRBV9	TRBJ2-2
ASSPSRVLLQTQY	TRBV7-6	TRBJ2-5
ASSGAPNGYEQY	TRBV6-1	TRBJ2-7
ASSRGEQSNSNGYT	TRBV5-1	TRBJ1-2
ASREMNTEAF	TRBV28	TRBJ1-1
ASTQQGQETQY	TRBV5-1	TRBJ2-5
ASSLVGSGETQY	TRBV7-7	TRBJ2-5
SARVRGVPSPYNEQF	TRBV20-1	TRBJ2-1
SARPVNTEAF	TRBV20-1	TRBJ1-1
SATYVENTEAF	TRBV20-1	TRBJ1-1
ASSHETSGGEETQY	TRBV4-3	TRBJ2-5
SASSTFDYNEQF	TRBV20-1	TRBJ2-1
ASSVTATSYEQY	TRBV12-3/TRBV12-4	TRBJ2-7
ASSLAGGPVSYNEQF	TRBV7-9	TRBJ2-1
AISEIGTGDRYGYT	TRBV10-3	TRBJ1-2
AWSSDSNQPQH	TRBV30	TRBJ1-5
ASSQGVVHTGELF	TRBV4-1	TRBJ2-2
ASSQEGQGRGYT	TRBV4-3	TRBJ1-2
ASSPGTDGGYT	TRBV5-5	TRBJ1-2
ASSPERGGLGQF	TRBV11-2	TRBJ2-1